One T cell receptor beta chain is described in this entry. The protocol was immunoSEQ multiplex PCR, while the TCRdb copy is restricted to in-frame clones and leaves out a portion. The sample has 300,000 to 450,000 clones; about four fifths are singletons. This sample is drawn from a study of blood T cell repertoires in COVID-19. CDR1 is SGHRS and CDR2 is YFSETQ in the germline V gene. Trimming removed 2 bases at V and 8 bases at J, with 16 bases between. This CDR3 region has 14 residues. The specimen was peripheral blood. This chain links TRBV5-1 with TRBJ1-2; possibly TRBD1 for D (5 bases). This TCR came from a human donor with acute or convalescent COVID-19. The donor label of this sample is uncertain. Here the CDR3 DNA reads TGCGCCAGCAGCTTCAATGCAGGGTCAGTAGGCTACACCTTC. This codes for CASSFNAGSVGYTF.